Given below is one TCR beta chain in context. The sample originates from a study of blood T cell repertoires in COVID-19. Overall study: The cDNA or gDNA used as material had been derived from T cells, B-cell-depleted T cells, or PBMCs.

Per the original data handling: Amplifying reference gene primers gave estimates of nucleated cell counts. Sequencing used immunoSEQ multiplex PCR; TCRdb keeps in-frame clones, though not all of them. Clonal size and the V and J genes are those of that table, whereas D and trimming came from the DNA. The sample has about 350,000 clones; 87% are singletons. Trimming cost V 0 bases and J 4 bases; bases outside gene matches: 6. The CDR3 consists of 17 residues. Looked up from germline, CDR1 is KGHDR and CDR2 is SFDVKD. Seattle researchers signed up patients amid active infection and tracked them longitudinally.

The sequenced sample was peripheral blood. V is TRBV24-1 and J is TRBJ2-3, with TRBD1 matching 10 bases. This clonotype was obtained from a woman aged 50 to 60 with COVID-19, enrolled during active disease. CDR3 loop: CATSDLPGTGVADTQYF. In nucleotides, the CDR3 is TGTGCCACCAGTGATTTGCCTGGGACAGGGGTGGCAGATACGCAGTATTTT.